These 23 T cell receptor beta chains came from one sample sequenced in a study of blood T cells in healthy people across ages. A sample-barcoded 5' primer and a J-beta primer mix were used in a second PCR of roughly 6 to 11 cycles. A single record per CDR3 protein comes from TCRdb applying MiXCR to the 5' RACE reads. The sample has around 820,000 distinct CDR3 sequences; roughly 25% are singletons. The data were also submitted as part of a second study, on T cells of mothers and their children.

The specimen sequenced was blood. The receptors derive from a boy between 10 and 17 years old in good health.

Ten or more counts support this clonotype. This chain connects TRBV7-9 to TRBJ1-2; D is undetermined. The CDR3 is 11 residues long. The V end was cut by 5 bases, the J end by 4 bases, with 5 bases between. Germline V gene lookup returns CDR1 SEHNR and CDR2 FQNEAQ (reference sequence). The DNA for the CDR3 is TGTGCCAGCAGCCCCTCCTATGGCTACACCTTC. This encodes CASSPSYGYTF.

The sample holds a few counts of this clonotype. The chain carries TRBV28 and TRBJ2-5; the D gene is possibly TRBD2 (5 bases). The V gene lost 4 bases and the J gene lost 1 base, with 16 bases spanning the gap. The CDR3 has 16 amino acids. Germline V gives CDR1 MDHEN, CDR2 SYDVKM. For the CDR3, the DNA is TGTGCCAGCAGTTACGGACTGACGTGGGTCCAAGAGACCCAGTACTTC. Translation gives CASSYGLTWVQETQYF.

The chain has TRBV7-2 and TRBJ2-1; TRBD2 matches at 9 bases. The J call may be faulty, since TRBJ2-5 better matches the DNA end. Germline V gene sequence: CDR1 SGHTA, CDR2 FQGNSA. CDR3 length: 17 amino acids. The CDR3 DNA is TGTGCCAGCAGCTTGGGGATGGCGGGGGGGCCGCGAGAGACCCAGTACTTC. This encodes CASSLGMAGGPRETQYF.

This chain joins TRBV29-1 and TRBJ2-7; the D call may be TRBD1 or TRBD2 (5 bases each). Germline lookup yields CDR1 SQVTM and CDR2 ANQGSEA. This CDR3 is built from 15 residues. V was cut by 0 bases and J by 4 bases, with 16 bases left in between. This chain's CDR3 is CSVEDPSGPSYEQYF. CDR3 coding DNA: TGCAGCGTTGAAGATCCCTCGGGACCCAGTTACGAGCAGTACTTC.

The rearrangement uses TRBV2 and TRBJ1-5, with a tentative D call TRBD1 (5 bases). CDR3 length equals 12 residues. Germline V gene sequence: CDR1 SNHLY, CDR2 FYNNEI. Trimming removed 9 bases at V and 4 bases at J, with 10 bases between. As DNA, the CDR3 is TGTGCCAGTGGGGCGGGGAATCAGCCCCAGCATTTT. Protein sequence: CASGAGNQPQHF.

This rearrangement joins TRBV11-1 to TRBJ2-5; tentative D call: TRBD1 (5 bases). Trimming shortened V by 6 bases and J by 3 bases, and 11 bases separated the two germline ends. The CDR3 is 13 residues long. The germline CDR1 and CDR2 sequences are SGHAT and FQDESV (reference sequence). This CDR3 reads CASRPDIEETQYF. In DNA, the CDR3 is TGTGCCAGCAGGCCGGACATTGAAGAGACCCAGTACTTC.

This clonotype has only a few counts. This rearrangement joins TRBV7-6 to TRBJ1-5; D not certain. V dropped 6 bases and J dropped 6 bases, with 15 bases sitting between them. Germline CDR1 SGHVS, CDR2 FNYEAQ. The CDR3 runs 14 residues. The DNA of the CDR3 is TGTGCCAGCAGTCCGGGAGCCTGGGGTCAGCCCCAGCATTTT. This codes for CASSPGAWGQPQHF.

With regard to this clonotype: An end of the junction does not agree with germline; a read error may underlie this. The rearrangement links TRBV24-1 to TRBJ2-5; perhaps TRBD2 as D (6 bases). The germline V gene encodes CDR1 KGHDR and CDR2 SFDVKD. The CDR3 has 15 amino acids. CDR3 sequence: CASSFKTGGSETQYF. The CDR3 nucleotides are TGTGCCAGCAGTTTCAAAACAGGAGGGTCCGAGACCCAGTACTTC.

This clonotype was seen many times. V gene TRBV7-8 combines with J gene TRBJ2-3, with D maybe TRBD1 (6 bases). Between the trimmed V and J ends, which lost 1 base and 4 bases, there was a span of 9 bases. This CDR3 spans 14 amino acids. CDR1 is SGHVS and CDR2 is FQNEAQ in the germline V gene. CDR3 coding DNA: TGTGCCAGCAGCTTAGGGGGGCGAGCAGATACGCAGTATTTT. It is translated as CASSLGGRADTQYF. The full variable domain, rest sourced from reference TRBV7-8 and TRBJ2-3, is GAGVSQSPRYKVAKRGQDVALRCDPISGHVSLFWYQQALGQGPEFLTYFQNEAQLDKSGLPSDRFFAERPEGSVSTLKIQRTQQEDSAVYLCASSLGGRADTQYFGPGTRLTVL.

The V gene is TRBV6-6, the J gene TRBJ2-7; possible D gene TRBD1, 5 bases. Germline values: CDR1 MNHNY, CDR2 SVGAGI (reference sequence). The CDR3 spans 14 residues. V lost 0 bases to trimming and J lost 5 bases, with 11 bases between them. The chain's CDR3 is CASSYSPGWDEQYF. In DNA form, the CDR3 reads TGTGCCAGCAGTTACTCTCCAGGGTGGGACGAGCAGTACTTC.

For the CDR3, the DNA is TGTGCCAGCAGCATCTCCGGGGACTCTTTCTCCTACGAGCAGTACTTC. This sequence encodes CASSISGDSFSYEQYF. The chain combines TRBV7-9 with TRBJ2-7, with a weak D call TRBD2 (6 bases). Per the germline V gene, CDR1 is SEHNR and CDR2 is FQNEAQ (reference sequence). The CDR3 spans 16 residues. Trimming took 5 bases from V and 0 from J, leaving 17 bases between them.

This clonotype was recorded a few times. The chain carries TRBV18 and TRBJ1-4; 8 bases align to TRBD1. The V gene end was trimmed by 5 bases and the J gene end by 7 bases; junction bases not matched to a gene: 12. CDR3 size: 16 residues. The germline CDR1 and CDR2 sequences are KGHSH and LQKENI. Written as DNA, the CDR3 is TGTGCCAGCTCAGTCAACGATTTGGGGACAGGTGAAAAACTGTTTTTT. The encoded protein is CASSVNDLGTGEKLFF.

V is TRBV12-3 or TRBV12-4 and J is TRBJ2-5, with TRBD1 matching over 7 bases. The CDR3 has 14 amino acids. V lost 2 bases, J lost 6 bases, and 6 bases stayed unmatched. Here the CDR3 DNA reads TGTGCCAGCAGTTTAAGGGGGACAGAGAAGACCCAGTACTTC. The encoded protein is CASSLRGTEKTQYF.

The chain carries TRBV7-2 and TRBJ1-5; TRBD1 is a possible D gene (6 bases). This CDR3 has 16 residues. Germline CDR1 and CDR2: SGHTA and FQGNSA. V was shortened by 1 base and J by 2 bases, with 12 bases between the two germline ends. The CDR3 DNA reads TGTGCCAGCAGCTTAGTTAGGGGGAATGGCAATCAGCCCCAGCATTTT. Its protein is CASSLVRGNGNQPQHF. The full variable domain, in which reference TRBV7-2 and TRBJ1-5 provide the parts outside the CDR3, is GAGVSQSPSNKVTEKGKDVELRCDPISGHTALYWYRQSLGQGLEFLIYFQGNSAPDKSGLPSDRFSAERTGGSVSTLTIQRTQQEDSAVYLCASSLVRGNGNQPQHFGDGTRLSIL.

The chain carries TRBV20-1 and TRBJ2-7; 8 bases map to TRBD1. Unmatched junction bases numbered 9, after V lost 5 bases and J lost 3 bases. The CDR3 sequence is 14 residues long. Germline V CDR1 and CDR2: DFQATT, SNEGSKA (reference sequence). CDR3 nucleotides: TGCAGTGCTGAGGACAGGGAGAGCTTCTACGAGCAGTACTTC. It is translated as CSAEDRESFYEQYF.

The genes are TRBV28 and TRBJ2-4, with TRBD1 matching 11 bases. Per the germline V gene, CDR1 is MDHEN and CDR2 is SYDVKM. The CDR3 is 15 residues long. V lost 6 bases, J lost 6 bases, and 7 bases stayed unmatched. The CDR3 coding sequence is TGTGCCAGCAGCCCAGGGGGGACAGGGGGAAACATTCAGTACTTC. Its protein is CASSPGGTGGNIQYF.

This clonotype has a count of ten or more. The gene calls are TRBV3-1 and TRBJ1-1, with D tentatively TRBD1 (6 bases). The germline V gene has CDR1 LGHDT and CDR2 YNNKEL (reference sequence). The V end lost 4 bases, the J end lost 0 bases, and 9 bases lay between the germline ends. This CDR3 is 14 amino acids long. The CDR3 sequence is CASSLRGMNTEAFF. In DNA, the CDR3 is TGTGCCAGCAGCCTGAGGGGGATGAACACTGAAGCTTTCTTT. Drawing the rest from reference TRBV3-1 and TRBJ1-1, the complete variable domain is DTAVSQTPKYLVTQMGNDKSIKCEQNLGHDTMYWYKQDSKKFLKIMFSYNNKELIINETVPNRFSPKSPDKAHLNLHINSLELGDSAVYFCASSLRGMNTEAFFGQGTRLTVV.

Concerning this clonotype itself: At one of its ends the junction is not consistent with the germline gene, which may arise from a read error. The V call is TRBV12-3 or TRBV12-4, the J call TRBJ2-1; 11 positions match TRBD2. This CDR3 is 15 amino acids long. CDR3 DNA: TGCGCCAGCAGGGAGGGGACTAGCGGCCTGTTCGGGCAGTTCTTC. Translating it yields CASREGTSGLFGQFF.

CDR3 in DNA: TGTGCCACCAAAAGGGGGGACCTCGGTCCCGAGCAGTACTTC. Translation gives CATKRGDLGPEQYF. The chain employs TRBV6-2 or TRBV6-3 and TRBJ2-1; tentatively, D is TRBD1 or TRBD2 (6 bases each). The tail of the sequence fits TRBJ2-7 better, so the J call may be wrong. Per the germline V gene, CDR1 is MNHEY and CDR2 is SVGEGT. This CDR3 comprises 14 residues.

V usage is TRBV29-1 and J usage is TRBJ2-3; D may be TRBD1 (6 bases). Deletions cut 3 bases from V and 2 bases from J, with 15 bases between. Germline loops: CDR1 SQVTM, CDR2 ANQGSEA. This CDR3 is 15 amino acids long. This CDR3 is CSVDDNDRYTDTQYF. CDR3 in DNA: TGCAGCGTTGACGATAACGACAGGTACACAGATACGCAGTATTTT.

The chain uses TRBV5-1 and TRBJ1-3; 7 bases align to TRBD1. The V segment lost 4 bases and the J segment 0 bases; nucleotides outside the gene matches: 7. The CDR3 consists of 16 residues. The germline gives CDR1 SGHRS, CDR2 YFSETQ. The CDR3 loop reads CASSPTTGPSGNTIYF. For the CDR3, the DNA is TGCGCCAGCAGCCCAACGACAGGGCCCTCTGGAAACACCATATATTTT.

The rearrangement joins TRBV12-5 to TRBJ2-5; D not certain. The J call is in doubt because the DNA end fits TRBJ2-1 better. The CDR3 has 12 amino acids. Germline V lookup: CDR1 LGHNT, CDR2 FRNRAP. This CDR3 is CASGYYGHEQFF. CDR3 nucleotide sequence: TGTGCTAGTGGTTATTACGGTCATGAGCAGTTCTTC.

This chain joins TRBV27 and TRBJ2-2; the D is unclear. Deletions cut 2 bases from V and 3 bases from J, with 10 bases between. In germline, CDR1 is MNHEY, CDR2 SMNVEV (reference sequence). There are 15 residues in the CDR3. The CDR3 loop is CASSLLGMDTGELFF. In DNA, the CDR3 is TGTGCCAGCAGTTTACTGGGAATGGACACCGGGGAGCTGTTTTTT.